This T cell receptor beta chain came from a study of shared clonotypes between healthy human individuals. The junction had 14 bases not matched to a gene; V was cut back by 4 bases and J by 0 bases. Germline loops: CDR1 SGHNT, CDR2 YYREEE (reference sequence). The CDR3 spans 19 residues. Sequenced by immunoSEQ multiplex PCR; TCRdb stores in-frame clones only, minus some. The sample holds nearly 1 million clones, less than 85% seen once. Findings of the study overall: Sharing across a handful of donors was seen in 4% to 5% of naive CD4 clonotypes.

A remark on this clone: Its matching antigen is unknown.

The source of this sequence is a man younger than 30 in good health. The sequencing sample was made of memory CD4+ T cells sorted from blood. The subset is: CD45RA-negative fraction. This chain links TRBV5-4 with TRBJ2-4; 9 nucleotides agree with TRBD2. CDR3 loop: CASSTKQLSGGIAKNIQYF. CDR3 nucleotides: TGTGCCAGCAGCACCAAACAACTTAGCGGGGGAATAGCCAAAAACATTCAGTACTTC. The entire variable domain, with the rest obtained from reference TRBV5-4 and TRBJ2-4, is as follows: ETGVTQSPTHLIKTRGQQVTLRCSSQSGHNTVSWYQQALGQGPQFIFQYYREEENGRGNFPPRFSGLQFPNYSSELNVNALELDDSALYLCASSTKQLSGGIAKNIQYFGAGTRLSVL.